One TCR beta chain is described in this entry. Other DNA sequences in this specimen translate into the identical CDR3. This entry is derived from a study of shared clonotypes between healthy human individuals. In the original processing: For the immunoSEQ data, sequences were junction-only without quality scores, so filtering differed. Method: immunoSEQ multiplex PCR; TCRdb's copy keeps in-frame clones and lacks some. The V and J calls and clone size come from that table; D and trimming were worked out from the DNA. The sample includes about 2.1 million clones, approximately 94% of them seen just once. In the naive CD8 group, cells lacked CD45RO and were positively selected for CCR7, so terminally differentiated effector memory CD45RA+ cells were left out. From germline, CDR1 is SGHNT and CDR2 YYREEE (reference sequence). The CDR3 extends over 13 amino acids. V shed 5 bases and J 0 bases; nucleotides not matched to a gene: 0.

This chain connects TRBV5-4 to TRBJ2-7; 9 positions agree with TRBD2. The source material was naive CD8+ T cells from PBMCs. The receptor was isolated from a man younger than 35 in good health. Some clones in this sample may be carry-over from other donors' samples. DNA of the CDR3: TGTGCCAGCAGTAGCGGGAGCTCCTACGAGCAGTACTTC. Its translation: CASSSGSSYEQYF.